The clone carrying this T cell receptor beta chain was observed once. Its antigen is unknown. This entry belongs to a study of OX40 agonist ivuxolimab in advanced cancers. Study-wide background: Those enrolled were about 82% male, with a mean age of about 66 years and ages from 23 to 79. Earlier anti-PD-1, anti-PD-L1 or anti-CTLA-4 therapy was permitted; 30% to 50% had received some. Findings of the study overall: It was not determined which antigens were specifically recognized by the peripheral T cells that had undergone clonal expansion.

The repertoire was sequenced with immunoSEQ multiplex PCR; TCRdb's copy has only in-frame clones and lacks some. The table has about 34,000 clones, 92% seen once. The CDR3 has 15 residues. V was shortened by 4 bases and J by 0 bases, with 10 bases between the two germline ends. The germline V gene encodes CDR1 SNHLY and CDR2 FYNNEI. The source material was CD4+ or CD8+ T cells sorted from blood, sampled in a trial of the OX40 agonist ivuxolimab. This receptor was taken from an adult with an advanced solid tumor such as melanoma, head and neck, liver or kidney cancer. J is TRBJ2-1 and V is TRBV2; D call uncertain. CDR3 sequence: CASSAWGSSYNEQFF. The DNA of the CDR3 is TGTGCCAGCAGTGCTTGGGGAAGCTCCTACAATGAGCAGTTCTTC. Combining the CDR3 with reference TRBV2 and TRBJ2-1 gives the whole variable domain EPEVTQTPSHQVTQMGQEVILRCVPISNHLYFYWYRQILGQKVEFLVSFYNNEISEKSEIFDDQFSVERPDGSNFTLKIRSTKLEDSAMYFCASSAWGSSYNEQFFGPGTRLTVL.